The clone carrying this T cell receptor beta chain was found a few times. Its antigen is as yet unknown. The entry originates in a study of T cells after yellow fever vaccination. General observations from the study: Weaker, the secondary response peaked sooner, at day 5 versus 15.

The V gene's germline CDR1 is LGHNA and CDR2 YSLEER. This CDR3 has 18 residues. Trimming stripped 0 bases from V and 5 bases from J, with 22 bases between. TCRdb ran MiXCR on the 5' RACE reads and lists one entry per CDR3 protein. The sample gives 100,000 to 150,000 distinct CDR3 sequences, around 15% of which show up once; roughly 47% is in the top ten. The clonotype comes from a man between 18 and 35 years old who received the YFV17D yellow fever vaccine. The rearrangement joins TRBV4-3 to TRBJ2-5, with a possible D match to TRBD2 (7 bases). The sequencing used CD8+ T cells sorted from PBMCs, collected 5 days after the yellow fever booster vaccination. DNA for the CDR3: TGCGCCAGCAGCCAAGACCTCCTTGACTCACCGGGGGGCGAGACCCAGTACTTC. It encodes CASSQDLLDSPGGETQYF.